This TCR beta chain was captured in a study of identical twins. Every one of the donors was a healthy Caucasian. TCRdb itself ran the 5' RACE reads through MiXCR, one entry per CDR3 protein. Of around 240,000 distinct CDR3 sequences in the sample, 7% were seen once. Notes on the study in general: Beta out-of-frame twin sharing showed a weaker excess. Memory repertoires lacked the insertion deficit that abundant cord blood beta clonotypes showed. The models gave estimates that fell short of the out-of-frame TCR alpha sharing seen in monozygotic twins.

In germline, CDR1 is SGHAT, CDR2 FQNNGV. The CDR3 contains 16 residues. As to this clonotype: What it recognizes is unknown. One junction end does not reproduce the germline sequence, and a read error may be involved.

The data also belong to a second study, concerning yellow fever vaccine responses in identical twins.

The chain couples TRBV11-2 to TRBJ2-5; D may be TRBD2 (7 bases). The material sequenced was memory (CD45RO+) T cells sorted from blood. The receptor was derived from a woman younger than 35 in good health. The CDR3 DNA is TGTGCCAGCAGTTTAGATCGCTGGGGGGGCGGGGAGACCCAGTACTTC. It is translated as CASSLDRWGGGETQYF.